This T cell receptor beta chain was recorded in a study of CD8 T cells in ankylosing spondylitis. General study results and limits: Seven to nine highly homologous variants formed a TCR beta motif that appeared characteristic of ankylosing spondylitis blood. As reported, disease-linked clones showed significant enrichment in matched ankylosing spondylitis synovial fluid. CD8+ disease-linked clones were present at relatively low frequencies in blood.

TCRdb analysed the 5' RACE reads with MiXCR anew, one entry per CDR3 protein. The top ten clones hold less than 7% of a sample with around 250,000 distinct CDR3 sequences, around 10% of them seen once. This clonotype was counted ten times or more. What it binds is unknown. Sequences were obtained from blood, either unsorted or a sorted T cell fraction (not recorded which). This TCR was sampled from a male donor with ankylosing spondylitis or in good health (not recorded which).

The DNA of the CDR3 is TGCAGTGTTAGGAACAGTCATCATGGCTACACCTTC. Translation: CSVRNSHHGYTF. J is TRBJ1-2 and V is TRBV20-1; no clear D. The germline gives CDR1 DFQATT, CDR2 SNEGSKA (reference sequence). This CDR3 contains 12 residues. Deletions cut 7 bases from V and 6 bases from J, with 15 bases between.